These 12 T cell receptor beta chains were sequenced from one sample in a study of lymphopenia after photon versus proton radiotherapy. The repertoire was sequenced with immunoSEQ multiplex PCR; TCRdb's copy has only in-frame clones and lacks some. The table lists about 58,000 clones, 84% of them singletons. The sample was peripheral blood, taken from a patient treated with proton-based radiotherapy. The receptors derive from a man aged 55 to 70 with pancreatic cancer.

The chain's CDR3 is CASSLVLGRNQPQHF. CDR3 DNA: TGTGCCAGCAGCTTAGTGCTAGGCCGCAATCAGCCCCAGCATTTT. V gene TRBV7-2 combines with J gene TRBJ1-5, with D unclear. The CDR3 totals 15 residues. Germline assignment: CDR1 SGHTA and CDR2 FQGNSA. The V end was cut by 1 base, the J end by 2 bases, with 9 bases between.

The chain joins TRBV2 to TRBJ2-1; a possible D gene is TRBD2 (6 bases). This CDR3 region has 13 residues. Trimming pared 6 bases from V and 14 bases from J, leaving 20 bases between. The germline gives CDR1 SNHLY, CDR2 FYNNEI. Written as DNA, the CDR3 is TGTGCCAGCAGCGAACGTGTAGCGGTAAGAAAGTTCTTC. It translates to CASSERVAVRKFF.

The rearrangement joins TRBV4-1 to TRBJ2-7; no clear D gene. V shed 5 bases and J shed 2 bases, with 16 bases lying between them. The CDR3 is 15 amino acids. The germline V gene has CDR1 MGHRA and CDR2 YSYEKL. Here the CDR3 DNA reads TGCGCCAGCAGCGAGACCTCATCCGTAGCCTACGAGCAGTACTTC. Translation: CASSETSSVAYEQYF.

V usage is TRBV5-1 and J usage is TRBJ2-7, with 7 bases aligning to TRBD1. With V trimmed by 1 base and J by 0 bases, 7 bases remained unmatched. Germline V lookup: CDR1 SGHRS, CDR2 YFSETQ. CDR3 length: 16 amino acids. Written as DNA, the CDR3 is TGCGCCAGCAGCTTGTTAGGACAGGAGACCTCCTACGAGCAGTACTTC. This sequence encodes CASSLLGQETSYEQYF.

This clone came up once. The chain joins TRBV29-1 to TRBJ2-7, with D uncertain. This CDR3 spans 15 amino acids. CDR1 and CDR2 (germline): SQVTM, ANQGSEA. The V end lost 4 bases, the J end lost 0 bases, and 16 bases lay between the germline ends. The chain's CDR3 is CSVVPPGASSYEQYF. The CDR3 bases are TGCAGCGTTGTTCCCCCAGGCGCGAGCTCCTACGAGCAGTACTTC.

The rearrangement links TRBV7-9 to TRBJ1-4; D is perhaps TRBD1 (5 bases). The germline CDR1 and CDR2 sequences are SEHNR and FQNEAQ (reference sequence). The CDR3 runs 14 residues. V was clipped by 3 bases and J by 3 bases, with 8 bases between them. CDR3 sequence reads: CASSFDSPNEKLFF. CDR3 coding DNA: TGTGCCAGCAGCTTCGACAGTCCTAATGAAAAACTGTTTTTT.

This sequence joins TRBV5-1 and TRBJ2-1; TRBD2 agrees at 8 bases. J was trimmed by 7 bases and V by 4 bases; bases with no gene match: 16. CDR1 and CDR2 (germline): SGHRS, YFSETQ. The length of the CDR3 is 17 residues. CDR3 amino acids: CASSGLTGAGDYNEQFF. CDR3 coding DNA: TGCGCCAGCAGCGGCCTGACGGGAGCGGGAGATTATAATGAGCAGTTCTTC. The whole variable domain, remainder taken from reference TRBV5-1 and TRBJ2-1, is KAGVTQTPRYLIKTRGQQVTLSCSPISGHRSVSWYQQTPGQGLQFLFEYFSETQRNKGNFPGRFSGRQFSNSRSEMNVSTLELGDSALYLCASSGLTGAGDYNEQFFGPGTRLTVL.

This chain links TRBV2 with TRBJ1-6; D is unresolved. The ends were cut back, 6 bases at V and 9 bases at J, with 15 bases in the middle. CDR3 size: 14 residues. Germline V gene sequence: CDR1 SNHLY, CDR2 FYNNEI. The CDR3, as DNA: TGTGCCAGCAGGAGGGTTGGCGAGAGTTCACCCCTCCACTTT. It translates to CASRRVGESSPLHF.

The genes are TRBV27 and TRBJ2-7, with 7 nucleotides matching TRBD1. With V trimmed by 2 bases and J by 0 bases, 7 bases remained unmatched. CDR3 length: 16 amino acids. The germline CDR1 and CDR2 sequences are MNHEY and SMNVEV (reference sequence). The CDR3 DNA reads TGTGCCAGCAGTTTAACCCCCGGGACAGCCTCCTACGAGCAGTACTTC. Amino acid sequence: CASSLTPGTASYEQYF.

This rearrangement joins TRBV11-2 to TRBJ2-2; 11 nucleotides align to TRBD2. J lost 5 bases, V lost 1 base, and 9 bases had no gene match. The CDR3 has 18 residues. Germline lookup yields CDR1 SGHAT and CDR2 FQNNGV. The CDR3 spells CASSLATLAGGRTGELFF. CDR3 nucleotide sequence: TGTGCCAGCAGCTTAGCCACCCTAGCGGGAGGACGAACCGGGGAGCTGTTTTTT.

The chain links TRBV28 to TRBJ1-3; D is unresolved. Deletions cut 2 bases from V and 6 bases from J, with 5 bases between. This CDR3 contains 12 residues. Germline CDR1 MDHEN, CDR2 SYDVKM. The CDR3 region has the DNA TGTGCCAGCAGTTTAAGGTCAAACACCATATATTTT. Translation: CASSLRSNTIYF.

The chain couples TRBV28 to TRBJ2-1; no definite D call. Germline V lookup: CDR1 MDHEN, CDR2 SYDVKM. This CDR3 comprises 15 residues. V dropped 7 bases and J dropped 0 bases, with 13 bases sitting between them. The CDR3 here is CASNAPVDSYNEQFF. As DNA, the CDR3 is TGTGCCAGCAATGCACCCGTGGACTCCTACAATGAGCAGTTCTTC.